Listed below are T cell receptor beta chains from one sample, sequenced in a study of blood T cell repertoires in COVID-19. Libraries were prepared by immunoSEQ multiplex PCR; TCRdb keeps only in-frame clonotypes and omits some of them. The table shows approximately 280,000 clones, with 80% to 90% occurring only once. The sample consisted of peripheral blood. These receptor sequences come from a woman between 70 and 85 years old with acute or convalescent COVID-19. Each CDR3 is given with its conserved first and last residue. Rows may omit the clone size; those that give it use once, few, many or a size class.

V	size	J	CDR3
TRBV11-1	.	TRBJ2-1	CASSPRKGLSNEQFF
TRBV7-9	few	TRBJ2-5	CASSREAGVVQETQYF
TRBV6-1	.	TRBJ1-2	CASSDRQLGNYGYTF
TRBV7-8	.	TRBJ1-1	CASSLSSGGSFF
TRBV5-1	.	TRBJ2-7	CASSGRQGPYYEQYF
TRBV19	.	TRBJ2-4	CAGQGRKDIQYF
TRBV6-5	once	TRBJ2-5	CASRHPGGVETQYF
TRBV9	.	TRBJ2-5	CASSVQGGLGETQYF
TRBV19	.	TRBJ2-3	CASSRPPAGDTQYF
TRBV27	.	TRBJ1-2	CASSLTLATGGFGYTF
TRBV7-2	.	TRBJ2-4	CASSPREFQYF
TRBV9	once	TRBJ2-5	CASSVGLAGGQETQYF
TRBV6-5	.	TRBJ1-1	CASSYFQGEAFF
TRBV9	.	TRBJ1-3	CASMLRGHGNTIYF
TRBV12-3/TRBV12-4	few	TRBJ1-2	CASRRDRAHGYTF
TRBV3-1/TRBV3-2	.	TRBJ1-1	CASSRSGDNPEAFF
TRBV9	.	TRBJ1-2	CASSAGWGRGQGGYTF
TRBV7-9	once	TRBJ1-4	CASSLARRGSEKLFF
TRBV4-1	.	TRBJ2-3	CASSQVFSGGPTDTQYF
TRBV5-1	.	TRBJ2-7	CASSKQGYEQYF
TRBV18	once	TRBJ1-1	CASSPLTSGGGTEAFF
TRBV7-2	.	TRBJ2-1	CASSLVSGGGDEQFF
TRBV29-1	.	TRBJ2-7	CSVLGQGFYEQYF
TRBV7-3	.	TRBJ1-2	CASSLRGAGEDGYTF
TRBV10-3	.	TRBJ1-4	CAISPTGDEKLFF
TRBV6-6	.	TRBJ2-5	CASSFGGTETQYF